This is a list of T cell receptor beta chains from one sample in a study of Ad26.COV2.S vaccination and SARS-CoV-2 variants. Using immunoSEQ multiplex PCR, the repertoire was profiled, and TCRdb retains in-frame clones only, with some absent. The sample records 380,000 or so clones, approximately 90% being singletons. Sequencing used peripheral blood, obtained in a trial of Ad26.COV2.S vaccine versus placebo. These receptors originate from a person aged 18-65 years who received the Ad26.COV2.S COVID-19 vaccine or a placebo. Each CDR3 is given without its conserved first and last residue. Each record gives: J gene, V gene, CDR3 protein.

J gene: TRBJ2-3; V gene: TRBV12-5; CDR3 protein: ASVLGTSGSMTDTQY
J gene: TRBJ2-3; V gene: TRBV10-3; CDR3 protein: AISSPGLAGTDTQY
J gene: TRBJ1-1; V gene: TRBV18; CDR3 protein: ASSQTGGTTEAF
J gene: TRBJ1-2; V gene: TRBV11-2; CDR3 protein: ASSLDRGSLANYGYT
J gene: TRBJ1-1; V gene: TRBV7-2; CDR3 protein: ASSLAHQGVEAF
J gene: TRBJ2-7; V gene: TRBV11-2; CDR3 protein: ASSLMSGMSSYEQY
J gene: TRBJ2-2; V gene: TRBV30; CDR3 protein: ARETVGRTGELF
J gene: TRBJ2-7; V gene: TRBV3-1/TRBV3-2; CDR3 protein: ASSHSGTGGYEQY
J gene: TRBJ1-4; V gene: TRBV7-8; CDR3 protein: ASSRGARGSTNEKLF
J gene: TRBJ2-7; V gene: TRBV4-1; CDR3 protein: ASSERQGKYEQY
J gene: TRBJ2-5; V gene: TRBV25-1; CDR3 protein: ASSLTGGRETQY